The 9 T cell receptor beta chains below come from one sample, sequenced in a study of T cells in Graves' hyperthyroidism and ophthalmopathy. RNA transcripts gave rise to amplified TCR beta CDR3 regions. RT-PCR in the first round (using the HTBI primer set) targeted the TCR CDR3. TCRdb used MiXCR to reprocess the multiplex PCR reads, holding one entry per CDR3 protein. The sample includes about 300,000 distinct CDR3 sequences, approximately 15% of them seen just once. The specimen sequenced was blood. The receptors were gathered from a woman between 40 and 50 years old with Graves' hyperthyroidism.

The V call is TRBV20-1, the J call TRBJ1-1; D is unresolved. In germline, CDR1 is DFQATT, CDR2 SNEGSKA (reference sequence). Trimming shortened V by 7 bases and J by 4 bases, and 19 bases separated the two germline ends. CDR3 length equals 14 residues. The chain's CDR3 is CSVRGLGQPTEAFF. CDR3 in DNA: TGCAGTGTAAGAGGGCTAGGGCAGCCCACTGAAGCTTTCTTT.

This clonotype was detected many times. This chain connects TRBV29-1 to TRBJ1-2; perhaps TRBD1 as D (5 bases). Germline loops: CDR1 SQVTM, CDR2 ANQGSEA. Trimming stripped 4 bases from V and 6 bases from J, with 9 bases between. This CDR3 is built from 11 residues. CDR3 in amino acids: CSVGGSNGYTF. CDR3 in DNA: TGCAGCGTTGGGGGCAGCAATGGCTACACCTTC.

This clonotype was detected ten times or more. The chain couples TRBV7-9 to TRBJ2-5; weak D call: TRBD2 (6 bases). This CDR3 spans 15 amino acids. Germline CDR1 reads SEHNR; CDR2 reads FQNEAQ (reference sequence). V lost 2 bases and J lost 3, with 13 bases in between. The CDR3: CASSLYGSLEETQYF. The CDR3 bases are TGTGCCAGCAGCTTATACGGGAGCTTGGAAGAGACCCAGTACTTC.

This clonotype was seen many times. This chain links TRBV7-9 with TRBJ1-5; 7 nucleotides line up with TRBD1. The CDR3 loop spans 19 amino acids. The junction had 16 bases not matched to a gene; V was cut back by 5 bases and J by 0 bases. The V gene's germline CDR1 is SEHNR and CDR2 FQNEAQ (reference sequence). The CDR3 DNA follows: TGTGCCAGCAGCCTCAATTACGGGACAGAGCGATTTAGCAATCAGCCCCAGCATTTT. Translated, it gives CASSLNYGTERFSNQPQHF.

This clonotype has ten or more counts. The chain couples TRBV24-1 to TRBJ2-2; D possibly corresponds to TRBD1 (6 bases). Germline loops: CDR1 KGHDR, CDR2 SFDVKD. The CDR3 has 16 residues. V was shortened by 3 bases and J by 1 base, with 11 bases between the two germline ends. The CDR3 loop is CATSDPGARNTGELFF. The CDR3 coding sequence is TGTGCCACCAGTGATCCAGGGGCGCGGAACACCGGGGAGCTGTTTTTT.

This clonotype has at least ten counts. The chain uses TRBV6-1 and TRBJ2-7, with D unclear. Germline V gene data show CDR1 as MNHNS and CDR2 as SASEGT. V was shortened by 4 bases and J by 1 base, with 11 bases between the two germline ends. There are 14 residues in the CDR3. The CDR3 DNA follows: TGTGCCAGCAGTGGTCATGGGCCTTCCTACGAGCAGTACTTC. Translating it yields CASSGHGPSYEQYF.

The rearrangement links TRBV7-2 to TRBJ2-7, with D unresolved. V was pared by 1 base and J by 8 bases, with 15 bases between. The CDR3 spans 14 residues. Looked up from germline, CDR1 is SGHTA and CDR2 is FQGNSA. The chain's CDR3 is CASSLGRAVLKQYF. In nucleotides, the CDR3 is TGTGCCAGCAGCTTAGGTAGGGCTGTTCTTAAGCAGTACTTC.

This clonotype appeared many times. This sequence joins TRBV7-9 and TRBJ2-3; D unclear. Between the trimmed V and J ends, which lost 3 bases and 0 bases, there was a span of 10 bases. From germline, CDR1 is SEHNR and CDR2 FQNEAQ (reference sequence). CDR3 length: 15 amino acids. The CDR3 reads CASSFGDSSTDTQYF. The CDR3 nucleotides are TGTGCCAGCAGCTTTGGAGATTCTAGCACAGATACGCAGTATTTT.

This clonotype was detected many times. The chain uses TRBV5-5 and TRBJ2-1; no clear D gene. Germline-derived CDR1 and CDR2 are SGHKS and YYEKEE (reference sequence). This CDR3 has 12 residues. V was cut by 0 bases and J by 6 bases, with 4 bases left in between. The CDR3 region is CASSLVVNEQFF. DNA of the CDR3: TGTGCCAGCAGCTTGGTAGTCAATGAGCAGTTCTTC.